These T cell receptor beta chains were read from a single sample in a study of technical replicates of blood from several donors. Profiled with immunoSEQ multiplex PCR; TCRdb holds only in-frame clones, not every one. Among nearly 80,000 clones listed, about 92% were seen once. Sequencing was carried out using T cells isolated from PBMCs. These receptors all stem from a human donor in good health. Both conserved end residues are part of each CDR3. D genes are given only for firm matches.

TRBD2	TRBV9	TRBJ2-3	TGTGCCAGCAGCGCCCCTAGGGGACTAGCGACAGATACGCAGTATTTT	CASSAPRGLATDTQYF
-	TRBV30	TRBJ2-7	TGTGCCTGGAACCCCGGTCTCGCCTACGAGCAGTACTTC	CAWNPGLAYEQYF
TRBD2	TRBV27	TRBJ2-7	TGTGCCAGCAGTTTAGTCATAGGACTAGCGGAAAGCTTC	CASSLVIGLAESF
TRBD2	TRBV5-4	TRBJ2-7	TGTGCCAGCAGCTTGGCCCCTAGCGGGGACTACGAGCAGTACTTC	CASSLAPSGDYEQYF
TRBD1	TRBV29-1	TRBJ1-1	TGCAGCGTAAAATTGGGACAGCTCAACACTGAAGCTTTCTTT	CSVKLGQLNTEAFF
-	TRBV11-3	TRBJ2-7	TGTGTCAGCAGCTCGATTAGATACGAGCAGTACTTC	CVSSSIRYEQYF
-	TRBV28	TRBJ1-3	TGTGCCAGCCGGGAGCTCTCTGGAAACACCATATATTTT	CASRELSGNTIYF
-	TRBV5-4	TRBJ2-7	TGTGCCAGCAGCTTGCCCCAACCGGGATACGAGCAGTACTTC	CASSLPQPGYEQYF
TRBD1	TRBV6-1	TRBJ1-5	TGTGCCAGCAGTGTTTCACAGGGGGCTTTTCAGCCCCAGCATTTT	CASSVSQGAFQPQHF
-	TRBV28	TRBJ2-7	TGTGCCAGCAGTGTATCCGGGGGCTACGAGCAGTACTTC	CASSVSGGYEQYF
-	TRBV4-1	TRBJ1-5	TGCGCCAGCAGCCTGACTGCCATGGAGCCCCAGCATTTT	CASSLTAMEPQHF